A selection of T cell receptor beta chains follows, all from one sample in a study of blood T cell repertoires in COVID-19. The table came from immunoSEQ multiplex PCR; TCRdb's copy has only in-frame clones and leaves some out. The profile shows about 95,000 clones, about nine tenths of them singletons. Sequences were obtained from peripheral blood. The receptors stem from a woman aged 65 to 85 with acute or convalescent COVID-19. Both conserved end residues are part of each CDR3. A D gene is named only where the DNA matches it firmly. Clone size appears in some rows only: once, few, many, or a class for an expanded clone.

TRBD1,TRBV6-5,TRBJ1-6,.,TGTGCCAGCAGTTACTCTCCCGGGACAGGGGATTCACCCCTCCACTTT,CASSYSPGTGDSPLHF
.,TRBV7-2,TRBJ1-1,once,TGTGCCAGCAGCTTACTCGGGAACACTGAAGCTTTCTTT,CASSLLGNTEAFF
.,TRBV2,TRBJ2-5,.,TGTGCCAGCAGGCAGGGGGGTGAGACCCAGTACTTC,CASRQGGETQYF
TRBD1,TRBV27,TRBJ1-5,.,TGTGCCAGCAGTCCCGGGACAGGGGGCAATCAGCCCCAGCATTTT,CASSPGTGGNQPQHF
.,TRBV7-9,TRBJ1-2,.,TGTGCCAGCAGCTTCGGGCAGGGTTCAGGCTACACCTTC,CASSFGQGSGYTF
TRBD1,TRBV5-6,TRBJ1-5,.,TGTGCCAGCAGCTTGTTGGCCGGGACAGCGAATCAGCCCCAGCATTTT,CASSLLAGTANQPQHF
.,TRBV19,TRBJ1-2,.,TGTGCCAGTAGTATAGAAGGAGGGGCCTATGGCTACACCTTC,CASSIEGGAYGYTF
.,TRBV18,TRBJ2-7,.,TGTGCCAGCTCACCAAGGGCCGGGACATTAGACGAGCAGTACTTC,CASSPRAGTLDEQYF
TRBD1,TRBV19,TRBJ2-2,once,TGTGCCAGTAGTAGCCGGACAGGGCGGAACACCGGGGAGCTGTTTTTT,CASSSRTGRNTGELFF
TRBD1,TRBV28,TRBJ1-5,.,TGTGCCAGCAGTTTCAGTTCGACAGGGGGGAGTTCGGGGCCCCAGCATTTT,CASSFSSTGGSSGPQHF
TRBD2,TRBV25-1,TRBJ2-1,once,TGTGCCAGCAGCCGCTGGACTAGCGGGAGTGCGGATGAGCAGTTCTTC,CASSRWTSGSADEQFF
.,TRBV11-3,TRBJ1-4,.,TGTGCCAGCAGCTTAGATGCACAGAGTAAACTGTTTTTT,CASSLDAQSKLFF
.,TRBV27,TRBJ1-6,.,TGTGCCAGCAGTTTACATCTCGGGGGGGCCCTCCACTTT,CASSLHLGGALHF
.,TRBV5-1,TRBJ2-2,.,TGCGCCAGCAGCCTGGGGGGCGCCGGGGAGCTGTTTTTT,CASSLGGAGELFF
TRBD2,TRBV7-9,TRBJ2-2,.,TGTGCCAGCAGCTTAGGTGGCGGGAGGGCCACCGGGGAGCTGTTTTTT,CASSLGGGRATGELFF
.,TRBV14,TRBJ1-3,.,TGTGCCAGCAGCTCGGGGAGCTCTGGAAACACCATATATTTT,CASSSGSSGNTIYF
.,TRBV6-5,TRBJ1-1,.,TGTGCCAGCAGTTACCGGGTCAGGAACACTGAAGCTTTCTTT,CASSYRVRNTEAFF
TRBD2,TRBV5-1,TRBJ2-7,.,TGCGCCAGCAGCTTGAACCTAGCGGAATACGAGCAGTACTTC,CASSLNLAEYEQYF
TRBD1,TRBV10-3,TRBJ1-3,.,TGTGCCATCAGATGGGGACAGGGGAGCTCTGGAAACACCATATATTTT,CAIRWGQGSSGNTIYF
TRBD1,TRBV2,TRBJ2-3,.,TGTGCCAGCAGCGCGCTACAGGGGAACACGCAGTATTTT,CASSALQGNTQYF
TRBD2,TRBV5-1,TRBJ2-1,once,TGCGCCAGCAGCCCCGGGACTAGCGGGAGGATGGTCGCCAATGAGCAGTTCTTC,CASSPGTSGRMVANEQFF
TRBD1,TRBV19,TRBJ1-1,.,TGTGCCAGCCGACTCCAGGGGGCGGGTGAAGCTTTCTTT,CASRLQGAGEAFF
.,TRBV7-7,TRBJ2-2,.,TGTGCTAGCAGCTCGACAGGAGCCTTTAACACCGGGGAGCTGTTTTTT,CASSSTGAFNTGELFF
.,TRBV5-1,TRBJ1-4,.,TGCGCCAGCAGCGAAGTTACCGGGAAGATAGGTGAAAAACTGTTTTTT,CASSEVTGKIGEKLFF
.,TRBV14,TRBJ1-6,.,TGTGCCAGCAGCCCCATCGGGGAATCAGCGGGTTCACCCCTCCACTTT,CASSPIGESAGSPLHF
.,TRBV7-9,TRBJ1-2,.,TGTGCCAGCAGCTTAGGGTCCGGGTCTAACTATGGCTACACCTTC,CASSLGSGSNYGYTF
TRBD1,TRBV7-9,TRBJ2-1,.,TGTGCCAGCAGCTTAGTTAGGCAGGGGGTGAATGAGCAGTTCTTC,CASSLVRQGVNEQFF
.,TRBV29-1,TRBJ2-1,.,TGCAGTGGGCTGAGGGGGATTGGCAATGAGCAGTTCTTC,CSGLRGIGNEQFF
.,TRBV7-9,TRBJ1-2,.,TGTGCCAGCAGCTTAGGTCCCCAAGGCTACACCTTC,CASSLGPQGYTF
TRBD2,TRBV7-9,TRBJ2-3,.,TGTGCCAGCAGCTTAGGAGCGGGGATTACAGATACGCAGTATTTT,CASSLGAGITDTQYF
TRBD2,TRBV13,TRBJ2-3,.,TGTGCCAGCAGTTTGGGACTAGTAGCAGATACGCAGTATTTT,CASSLGLVADTQYF
TRBD2,TRBV6-5,TRBJ2-5,.,TGTGCCAGCAGCCCAGCGGGAGAGGTAGAGACCCAGTACTTC,CASSPAGEVETQYF
.,TRBV6-4,TRBJ1-1,.,TGTGCCAGCAGTGAAGCTATGAACACTGAAGCTTTCTTT,CASSEAMNTEAFF
.,TRBV20-1,TRBJ1-2,.,TGCAGTGCTAGTATCCGGCAGGTGGGCTATGGCTACACCTTC,CSASIRQVGYGYTF
.,TRBV9,TRBJ2-2,.,TGTGCCAGCAGCGTCAGCGCCTACACCGGGGAGCTGTTTTTT,CASSVSAYTGELFF
.,TRBV12-3/TRBV12-4,TRBJ1-2,.,TGTGCCAGCAGTTTGACAGTTAACTATGGCTACACCTTC,CASSLTVNYGYTF